Listed below are T cell receptor beta chains from one sample, sequenced in a study of blood T cell repertoires in COVID-19. The table came from immunoSEQ multiplex PCR; TCRdb's copy has only in-frame clones and leaves some out. There are about 200,000 clones in the sample; 86% occur only once, and around 2.2% lies in the top ten. The sample comprised peripheral blood. These TCRs come from a man aged 25-40 years who had recovered from COVID-19. Each CDR3 is given with its conserved first and last residue. D genes are given only for firm matches. The listing skips clone size in some rows; elsewhere it reads once, few, many or a size class.

V gene: TRBV18; J gene: TRBJ2-2; clone size: NA; CDR3 length: 17; D gene: NA; CDR3 protein: CASSPEMGRVNTGELFF; CDR3 DNA: TGTGCCAGCTCACCGGAAATGGGCAGAGTGAACACCGGGGAGCTGTTTTTT
V gene: TRBV6-1; J gene: TRBJ1-5; clone size: NA; CDR3 length: 14; D gene: TRBD1; CDR3 protein: CASSEGTGYQPQHF; CDR3 DNA: TGTGCCAGCAGTGAGGGGACAGGTTATCAGCCCCAGCATTTT
V gene: TRBV5-4; J gene: TRBJ1-2; clone size: NA; CDR3 length: 16; D gene: TRBD1; CDR3 protein: CASSDPSRGTNYGYTF; CDR3 DNA: TGTGCCAGCAGTGACCCGAGCAGGGGGACTAACTATGGCTACACCTTC
V gene: TRBV3-1/TRBV3-2; J gene: TRBJ2-1; clone size: once; CDR3 length: 19; D gene: TRBD2; CDR3 protein: CASSQYPSGAISSYNEQFF; CDR3 DNA: TGTGCCAGCAGCCAATATCCTAGCGGGGCCATTAGCTCCTACAATGAGCAGTTCTTC
V gene: TRBV7-6; J gene: TRBJ1-1; clone size: NA; CDR3 length: 16; D gene: NA; CDR3 protein: CASSLYAPGVNTEAFF; CDR3 DNA: TGTGCCAGCAGCTTATACGCCCCGGGAGTAAACACTGAAGCTTTCTTT
V gene: TRBV30; J gene: TRBJ2-1; clone size: NA; CDR3 length: 13; D gene: NA; CDR3 protein: CAWMSTNGNEQFF; CDR3 DNA: TGTGCCTGGATGAGTACCAACGGCAATGAGCAGTTCTTC
V gene: TRBV4-3; J gene: TRBJ2-7; clone size: NA; CDR3 length: 16; D gene: TRBD2; CDR3 protein: CASSQDPAGVTYEQYF; CDR3 DNA: TGCGCCAGCAGCCAAGATCCAGCGGGGGTCACCTACGAGCAGTACTTC
V gene: TRBV6-5; J gene: TRBJ2-1; clone size: NA; CDR3 length: 14; D gene: TRBD2; CDR3 protein: CASQTSGVYNEQFF; CDR3 DNA: TGTGCCAGCCAGACTAGCGGGGTGTACAATGAGCAGTTCTTC
V gene: TRBV5-6; J gene: TRBJ1-2; clone size: NA; CDR3 length: 17; D gene: TRBD1; CDR3 protein: CASSLGPGQGPDYGYTF; CDR3 DNA: TGTGCCAGCAGCCTTGGTCCCGGACAGGGCCCGGACTATGGCTACACCTTC
V gene: TRBV3-1/TRBV3-2; J gene: TRBJ2-1; clone size: NA; CDR3 length: 12; D gene: NA; CDR3 protein: CASSPGTYEQFF; CDR3 DNA: TGTGCCAGCAGCCCTGGGACTTATGAGCAGTTCTTC
V gene: TRBV28; J gene: TRBJ1-3; clone size: NA; CDR3 length: 14; D gene: NA; CDR3 protein: CASSKGGGGNTIYF; CDR3 DNA: TGTGCCAGCAGTAAGGGAGGAGGGGGAAACACCATATATTTT
V gene: TRBV6-5; J gene: TRBJ2-2; clone size: few; CDR3 length: 14; D gene: TRBD2; CDR3 protein: CASSVAGGPGELFF; CDR3 DNA: TGTGCCAGCAGCGTAGCGGGGGGGCCCGGGGAGCTGTTTTTT
V gene: TRBV5-1; J gene: TRBJ2-3; clone size: NA; CDR3 length: 12; D gene: NA; CDR3 protein: CASSSTTGTQYF; CDR3 DNA: TGCGCCAGCAGCTCTACTACGGGTACGCAGTATTTT
V gene: TRBV19; J gene: TRBJ1-2; clone size: NA; CDR3 length: 15; D gene: TRBD1; CDR3 protein: CASSIETGQGYGYTF; CDR3 DNA: TGTGCCAGTAGTATAGAAACGGGACAGGGCTATGGCTACACCTTC
V gene: TRBV27; J gene: TRBJ2-1; clone size: NA; CDR3 length: 14; D gene: TRBD2; CDR3 protein: CASSSQRGDEEQFF; CDR3 DNA: TGTGCCAGCAGTTCCCAGCGGGGGGACGAGGAGCAGTTCTTC
V gene: TRBV6-6; J gene: TRBJ2-7; clone size: NA; CDR3 length: 12; D gene: NA; CDR3 protein: CATTKGGYEQYF; CDR3 DNA: TGTGCCACCACGAAAGGGGGCTACGAGCAGTACTTC
V gene: TRBV5-1; J gene: TRBJ1-6; clone size: few; CDR3 length: 16; D gene: TRBD1; CDR3 protein: CASSLADGQGNSPLHF; CDR3 DNA: TGCGCCAGCAGCTTGGCAGACGGACAGGGTAATTCACCCCTCCACTTT